This T cell receptor (beta chain) was found in a study of response to subunit inactivated influenza vaccine. The study's findings and limits: Few additional T cells are recruited per seasonal influenza vaccination, authors suggested.

A word on this clonotype: Its antigen is undetermined.

TCRdb recomputed calls from the RT-PCR reads with MiXCR, one row per CDR3 protein. The sample includes 750,000 to 850,000 distinct CDR3 sequences, approximately 17% seen only once; the top ten take roughly a tenth. The CDR3 consists of 14 residues. Looked up from germline, CDR1 is MGHDK and CDR2 is SYGVNS. V was shortened by 4 bases and J by 5 bases, with 14 bases between the two germline ends. The receptor was derived from a man aged 45-65 years who received an inactivated influenza vaccine. The material was PBMCs from blood, obtained roughly 5 days after vaccination. The chain joins TRBV25-1 to TRBJ2-5, with D perhaps matching TRBD2 (6 bases). The CDR3 DNA follows: TGTGCCAGCAGTGGCCGACTAGTCACGGAGACCCAGTACTTC. Translation gives CASSGRLVTETQYF.